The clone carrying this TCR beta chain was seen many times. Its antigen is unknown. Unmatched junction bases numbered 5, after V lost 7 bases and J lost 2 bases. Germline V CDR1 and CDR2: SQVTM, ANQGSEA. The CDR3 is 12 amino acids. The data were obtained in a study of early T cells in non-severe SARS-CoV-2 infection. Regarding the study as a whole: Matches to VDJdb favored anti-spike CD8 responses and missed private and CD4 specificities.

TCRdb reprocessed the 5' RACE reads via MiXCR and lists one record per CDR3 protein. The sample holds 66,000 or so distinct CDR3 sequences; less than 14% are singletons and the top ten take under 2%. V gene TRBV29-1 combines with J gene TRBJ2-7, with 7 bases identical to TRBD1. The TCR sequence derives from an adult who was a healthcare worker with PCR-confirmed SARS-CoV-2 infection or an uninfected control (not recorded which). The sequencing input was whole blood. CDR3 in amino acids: CSARQGPYEQYF. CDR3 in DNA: TGCAGCGCGAGACAGGGACCCTACGAGCAGTACTTC.